These 9 T cell receptor beta chains were all obtained from the same sample, sequenced in a study of neoadjuvant nivolumab and ipilimumab in lung cancer. This table comes from immunoSEQ multiplex PCR, and its TCRdb copy is limited to in-frame clones, with some not included. The sample comprises some 29,000 clones, 83% of which are singletons, and 4.5% to 5.5% rests with the top ten. The sequencing used tumor tissue, collected after neoadjuvant nivolumab, alone or with ipilimumab, at or shortly before surgery. These receptors came from an adult with non-small cell lung cancer.

The chain combines TRBV7-9 with TRBJ1-1; a weak D match, TRBD1 (5 bases). The CDR3 is made up of 15 amino acids. CDR1 is SEHNR, CDR2 FQNEAQ, per germline (reference sequence). Trimming took off 4 bases at V and 1 base at J, with 13 bases between the two ends. The CDR3 reads CASSWIPGENTEAFF. The CDR3 nucleotides read TGTGCCAGCAGCTGGATACCGGGGGAGAACACTGAAGCTTTCTTT.

This chain connects TRBV5-1 to TRBJ1-1; D is possibly TRBD1 (5 bases). V was cut by 0 bases and J by 5 bases, with 11 bases left in between. This CDR3 comprises 14 residues. Germline values: CDR1 SGHRS, CDR2 YFSETQ. The CDR3 DNA sequence: TGCGCCAGCAGCTTGGGCGGGGGAGATACTGAAGCTTTCTTT. Its translation is CASSLGGGDTEAFF.

The chain combines TRBV7-2 with TRBJ1-3; possible D gene TRBD1, 5 bases. The V and J ends lost 1 base and 4 bases respectively, with 11 bases between them. The CDR3 loop spans 15 amino acids. Germline lookup yields CDR1 SGHTA and CDR2 FQGNSA. For the CDR3, the DNA is TGTGCCAGCAGCTTAGGTCCAGGGTCGGGAAACACCATATATTTT. Amino acids: CASSLGPGSGNTIYF.

The CDR3 reads CASSYGATNEKLFF. The CDR3 region has the DNA TGTGCCAGCAGCTACGGGGCAACTAATGAAAAACTGTTTTTT. The genes are TRBV6-5 and TRBJ1-4; no definite D call. CDR3 size: 14 residues. The germline CDR1 and CDR2 sequences are MNHEY and SVGAGI. Trimming cost V 6 bases and J 0 bases, with 8 bases left between them.

The chain couples TRBV14 to TRBJ2-7, with D perhaps TRBD1 or TRBD2 (6 bases each). Trimming shortened V by 1 base and J by 0 bases, and 13 bases separated the two germline ends. This CDR3 has 16 amino acids. In germline, CDR1 is SGHDN, CDR2 FVKESK. The CDR3 protein is CASSQGWGAFSYEQYF. The CDR3, as DNA: TGTGCCAGCAGCCAAGGATGGGGGGCTTTCTCCTACGAGCAGTACTTC.

The rearrangement links TRBV4-3 to TRBJ1-2; tentatively, D is TRBD1 (6 bases). Germline V CDR1 and CDR2: LGHNA, YSLEER. The V and J ends lost 4 bases and 3 bases respectively, with 15 bases between them. CDR3 length: 15 residues. This chain's CDR3 is CASSPWGGADYGYTF. The DNA of the CDR3 is TGCGCCAGCAGCCCGTGGGGGGGGGCCGACTATGGCTACACCTTC.

Only a few counts were recorded for this clone. The gene calls are TRBV5-1 and TRBJ2-1, with 10 bases identical to TRBD2. Germline CDR1 reads SGHRS; CDR2 reads YFSETQ. The CDR3 extends over 16 amino acids. V shed 4 bases and J 6 bases; nucleotides not matched to a gene: 10. The CDR3 sequence is CASSHPEVAGGNEQFF. As DNA, the CDR3 is TGCGCCAGCAGCCATCCGGAGGTAGCGGGAGGCAATGAGCAGTTCTTC.

This clone turned up a few times. The chain is built from TRBV4-2 and TRBJ2-3, with D possibly matching TRBD2 (6 bases). Germline V gene sequence: CDR1 LGHNA, CDR2 YNFKEQ. This CDR3 spans 13 amino acids. Trimming cost V 0 bases and J 10 bases, with 11 bases left between them. Here the CDR3 reads CASSQDSGDPQYF. Here the CDR3 DNA reads TGTGCCAGCAGCCAAGATTCGGGGGATCCGCAGTATTTT.

The V call is TRBV11-2, the J call TRBJ2-2; TRBD2 agrees at 11 bases. V shed 3 bases and J 8 bases; nucleotides not matched to a gene: 2. This CDR3 is built from 14 residues. Germline V gene lookup returns CDR1 SGHAT and CDR2 FQNNGV. As DNA, the CDR3 is TGTGCCAGCAGCTTTACTAGCGGGAGTGGGGAGCTGTTTTTT. Protein product: CASSFTSGSGELFF.